Presented here are 13 T cell receptor beta chains from one specimen sequenced in a study of cytomegalovirus exposure and HLA in healthy donors (dated by TCRdb to 2017 to 2019). Libraries were constructed by the immunoSEQ multiplex PCR assay. A mixture of 60 forward primers for TCR Vbeta segments and 13 reverse primers for TCR Jbeta segments was used in the multiplex PCR. Not all clones reach the TCRdb copy of this immuneACCESS table, which keeps in-frame sequences only. Checked studies attribute under half of the gap to unresolved V genes and leave the rest unexplained. The sample data list 150,000 to 250,000 clones, and approximately 85% of these were observed just once. The ten largest make up 1.5% to 1.7% of the sample. Sequencing was done on a sample of PBMCs. Receptor source: a girl between 10 and 17 years old in good health and CMV-seropositive.

For the CDR3, the DNA is TGTGCCAGCAGCTGGGGCGCGGGACAGGGGCAGCCCCAGCATTTT. This encodes CASSWGAGQGQPQHF. The chain combines TRBV5-6 with TRBJ1-5; 10 bases agree with TRBD1. The CDR3 runs to 15 residues. J gave up 7 bases and V 3 bases, and 7 bases lay outside the gene matches. Germline loops: CDR1 SGHDT, CDR2 YYEEEE.

J is TRBJ2-5 and V is TRBV7-8; D is undetermined. The germline V gene has CDR1 SGHVS and CDR2 FQNEAQ. V lost 0 bases to trimming and J lost 7 bases, with 18 bases between them. The CDR3 is 16 amino acids. The CDR3 sequence is CASSLAIQTGGGTQYF. The CDR3 nucleotides read TGTGCCAGCAGCTTAGCTATACAAACCGGCGGTGGGACCCAGTACTTC.

V and J are TRBV11-2 and TRBJ1-5; D gene ambiguous. Between the trimmed V and J ends, which lost 1 base and 0 bases, there was a span of 7 bases. The CDR3 contains 15 residues. Germline CDR1 reads SGHAT; CDR2 reads FQNNGV. The CDR3 loop is CASSLAGYSNQPQHF. CDR3 DNA sequence: TGTGCCAGCAGCTTAGCGGGGTATAGCAATCAGCCCCAGCATTTT.

The genes are TRBV5-1 and TRBJ1-1, with TRBD1 as a possible D gene (6 bases). Germline V CDR1 and CDR2: SGHRS, YFSETQ. The CDR3 contains 15 residues. V was clipped by 3 bases and J by 4 bases, with 16 bases between them. CDR3 sequence: CASSSEQGMGTEAFF. The CDR3 DNA reads TGCGCCAGCAGCTCCGAACAGGGAATGGGCACTGAAGCTTTCTTT.

The chain has TRBV21-1 and TRBJ2-5; no check of the table's D call, TRBD1, against the DNA was made. TRBV21-1 is recorded as a pseudogene. This CDR3 is built from 18 residues. CDR3: CASSKAQEAGVEQETQYF. DNA for the CDR3: TGTGCCAGCAGCAAAGCGCAAGAGGCAGGGGTAGAACAAGAGACCCAGTACTTC.

Concerning this clone itself: The same CDR3 also results from other DNA sequences found in this sample. This rearrangement joins TRBV4-1 to TRBJ2-7; perhaps TRBD1 as D (5 bases). Between the trimmed V and J ends, which lost 1 base and 1 base, there was a span of 11 bases. Germline CDR1 is MGHRA and CDR2 is YSYEKL. This CDR3 has 15 residues. The CDR3 region has the DNA TGCGCCAGCAGCCAAGTTGGTCAGGGATCCTACGAGCAGTACTTC. Amino acid sequence: CASSQVGQGSYEQYF.

This clone was counted a single time. V gene TRBV5-1 combines with J gene TRBJ1-2; D is possibly TRBD1 (6 bases). Germline values: CDR1 SGHRS, CDR2 YFSETQ. V lost 1 base and J 6 bases, leaving 19 bases between the germline ends. The CDR3 has 16 residues. CDR3 amino acids: CASSLRDKEWVDGYTF. DNA of the CDR3: TGCGCCAGCAGCTTGAGGGACAAAGAATGGGTGGATGGCTACACCTTC. The whole variable domain, remainder taken from reference TRBV5-1 and TRBJ1-2, is KAGVTQTPRYLIKTRGQQVTLSCSPISGHRSVSWYQQTPGQGLQFLFEYFSETQRNKGNFPGRFSGRQFSNSRSEMNVSTLELGDSALYLCASSLRDKEWVDGYTFGSGTRLTVV.

The sample holds a few counts of this clone. The V and J genes are TRBV6-5 and TRBJ1-2; D not certain. The CDR3 length is 13 residues. CDR1 and CDR2 (germline): MNHEY, SVGAGI. The ends were cut back, 5 bases at V and 2 bases at J, with 9 bases in the middle. The CDR3 protein is CASSQDENYGYTF. The CDR3 nucleotides read TGTGCCAGCAGTCAGGATGAGAACTATGGCTACACCTTC.

The rearrangement joins TRBV4-2 to TRBJ2-7, with TRBD2 matching 7 bases. The germline V gene encodes CDR1 LGHNA and CDR2 YNFKEQ. The CDR3 has 15 residues. J lost 6 bases, V lost 0 bases, and 8 bases had no gene match. The CDR3: CASSQDAGEVFEQYF. As DNA, the CDR3 is TGTGCCAGCAGCCAAGATGCGGGGGAGGTGTTCGAGCAGTACTTC.

The chain carries TRBV10-3 and TRBJ2-1; maybe TRBD2 (6 bases). Per germline, CDR1 ENHRY and CDR2 SYGVKD. The CDR3 is 14 residues long. V gave up 6 bases and J gave up 7 bases, with 16 bases separating them. The CDR3 region is CAIRRPETSNEQFF. The CDR3 bases are TGTGCCATCAGGAGGCCCGAGACTAGTAATGAGCAGTTCTTC.

The chain carries TRBV5-5 and TRBJ2-7, with TRBD2 as a possible D gene (7 bases). CDR1 is SGHKS and CDR2 is YYEKEE in the germline V gene (reference sequence). This CDR3 has 13 residues. Deletions cut 6 bases from V and 6 bases from J, with 16 bases between. Here the CDR3 DNA reads TGTGCCAGCAAGAGGGGGGGACTCGGCGAGCAGTACTTC. Translating it yields CASKRGGLGEQYF.

The chain joins TRBV11-2 to TRBJ2-1; 9 positions match TRBD1. With V trimmed by 4 bases and J by 10 bases, 11 bases remained unmatched. The CDR3 totals 15 residues. Germline V lookup: CDR1 SGHAT, CDR2 FQNNGV. The CDR3 nucleotides are TGTGCCAGCAGCTCCCTCCGGGACAGGGTAGGAGAGCAGTTCTTC. This sequence encodes CASSSLRDRVGEQFF.

The rearrangement joins TRBV6-5 to TRBJ2-5; TRBD2 agrees at 9 bases. The trim removed 5 bases at V and 5 bases at J, leaving 6 bases unmatched. The CDR3 is made up of 14 amino acids. Per the germline V gene, CDR1 is MNHEY and CDR2 is SVGAGI. DNA of the CDR3: TGTGCCAGCAGTCTTGGGACTAGCTTTGAGACCCAGTACTTC. As protein: CASSLGTSFETQYF.